This T cell receptor (beta chain) was profiled in a study of CD8 T cells in Susac syndrome. With 0 bases clipped from V and 4 bases from J, the junction kept 8 bases outside the gene matches. Germline loops: CDR1 LNHNV, CDR2 YYDKDF (reference sequence). CDR3 length: 17 amino acids. CD8+ and CD4+ T cells were negatively isolated; TEMRA cells were FACS-enriched. A quantity of about 0.5 to 1 ug RNA underwent reverse transcription using random hexamers. TCRdb re-analysed the immunoSEQ multiplex PCR reads in MiXCR, keeping a single row per CDR3 protein. The repertoire holds about 440,000 distinct CDR3 sequences, more than 80% seen once, with about 0.12% in the top ten.

The origin of this receptor is a human donor with multiple sclerosis. The gene calls are TRBV15 and TRBJ2-2, with TRBD1 matching 7 bases. Sequences were obtained from CD8+ T cells from PBMCs. The CDR3 region has the DNA TGTGCCACCAGCAGAGATCCGACAGGGACGAGCACCGGGGAGCTGTTTTTT. It codes for CATSRDPTGTSTGELFF.